This T cell receptor beta chain was identified during a study of blood T cell repertoires in COVID-19. Across the whole study: T cells, B-cell-depleted T cells, or PBMCs provided the cDNA or gDNA that served as material.

Repertoires were generated with immunoSEQ multiplex PCR, while TCRdb's copy carries only in-frame clones and drops some. The top ten hold approximately 16% of the sample, which has over 60,000 clones, over 85% seen once. Germline values: CDR1 MDHEN, CDR2 SYDVKM. The CDR3 sequence is 16 residues long. V gave up 3 bases and J gave up 2 bases; unmatched junction bases: 4. The genes are TRBV28 and TRBJ1-5, with 10 bases lining up with TRBD1. This TCR came from an elderly woman with active or convalescent COVID-19. The sample consisted of peripheral blood. CDR3 residues: CASSFRQGAGNQPQHF. The CDR3 nucleotides are TGTGCCAGCAGTTTCCGACAGGGGGCAGGCAATCAGCCCCAGCATTTT.